What follows are 6 T cell receptor beta chains derived from one specimen sequenced in a study of type 1 regulatory T cells (dated by TCRdb to 2020 to 2023). Their antigens remain unidentified. TCRdb lists the instrument as Illumina MiSeq. Clones were called with MiXCR by TCRdb after fastp trimmed the public reads at Q25, and only in-frame beta chains were retained. When rows share a CDR3 protein, they turn into one entry using the most common DNA and genes. The sample contains approximately 21,000 distinct CDR3 sequences, roughly 50% of them found a single time. The ten largest account for around 5% of the sample. The material sequenced was cultured T cells, either the whole culture or a sorted T cell fraction (not recorded which). The receptors stem from a human donor in good health.

This clonotype is large within its sample. The gene calls are TRBV12-3 or TRBV12-4 and TRBJ1-1; 11 bases are shared with TRBD1. This CDR3 is 16 amino acids long. V was clipped by 3 bases and J by 4 bases; unmatched bases: 7. The CDR3 DNA sequence: TGTGCCAGCAGTTTGGGACAGGGGGTGGTGAGCACTGAAGCTTTCTTT. Translating gives CASSLGQGVVSTEAFF.

This clonotype was detected a few times. This rearrangement joins TRBV5-1 to TRBJ2-1, with a weak D call TRBD2 (5 bases). The CDR3 runs 16 residues. V was cut by 0 bases and J by 4 bases, with 14 bases left in between. The germline CDR1 and CDR2 sequences are SGHRS and YFSETQ. The CDR3 sequence is CASSLVGFEGYNEQFF. The CDR3 region has the DNA TGCGCCAGCAGCTTGGTGGGCTTTGAGGGATACAATGAGCAGTTCTTC.

Of note for this clonotype: The junction departs from the called germline gene at one end, perhaps through a read error. V and J are TRBV6-5 and TRBJ2-3, with 12 bases lining up with TRBD1. Germline V gene lookup returns CDR1 MNHEY and CDR2 SVGAGI. The CDR3 is made up of 17 amino acids. CDR3 protein: CTSSLTFTGQGAFQQYF. Written as DNA, the CDR3 is TGTACCAGCAGTTTAACCTTTACGGGACAGGGGGCATTCCAGCAGTATTTT.

This clonotype was seen a handful of times. The chain links TRBV7-9 to TRBJ2-3, with 13 bases lining up with TRBD2. Looked up from germline, CDR1 is SEHNR and CDR2 is FQNEAQ (reference sequence). V lost 0 bases to trimming and J lost 8 bases; unmatched junction nucleotides: 5. This CDR3 contains 16 residues. CDR3 nucleotide sequence: TGTGCCAGCAGCTTAGCAACTAGCGGGGGGGCTGGTACGCAGTATTTT. Its translation: CASSLATSGGAGTQYF.

The CDR3 DNA reads TGTGCCAGTAGTATCGGAAACACCATATATTTT. Residues: CASSIGNTIYF. The V and J genes are TRBV19 and TRBJ1-3; no clear D gene. This CDR3 has 11 residues. CDR1 and CDR2 from the germline V gene are LNHDA and SQIVND (reference sequence). Trimming shortened V by 3 bases and J by 4 bases, and 1 base separated the two germline ends.

The J gene is TRBJ2-3, the V gene TRBV7-6; 9 bases align to TRBD1. V dropped 5 bases and J dropped 6; count of bases not matched to a gene: 15. The CDR3 is made up of 17 amino acids. Germline values: CDR1 SGHVS, CDR2 FNYEAQ. CDR3 sequence reads: CASSAYLGQGSSDTQYF. As DNA, the CDR3 is TGTGCCAGCAGCGCATACTTGGGACAGGGAAGTTCCGATACGCAGTATTTT.